This T cell receptor (beta chain) came from a study of CD8 T cells in ankylosing spondylitis. General observations from the study: The clones that were linked to disease were reported to be significantly enriched in matched synovial fluid samples from ankylosing spondylitis patients.

This CDR3 region has 16 residues. Per germline, CDR1 DFQATT and CDR2 SNEGSKA (reference sequence). V dropped 0 bases and J dropped 4; count of bases not matched to a gene: 7. As regards this clonotype: As yet, its antigen is unknown.

TCRdb used MiXCR to reprocess the 5' RACE reads, holding one entry per CDR3 protein. Of hundreds of thousands of distinct CDR3 sequences listed, roughly 22% are singletons. The sequence derives from a male donor with ankylosing spondylitis or in good health (not recorded which). The source material was blood, either unsorted or a sorted T cell fraction (not recorded which). The rearrangement uses TRBV20-1 and TRBJ2-1; 9 bases match TRBD2. This chain's CDR3 is CSARDGSGGWYNEQFF. The CDR3 DNA reads TGCAGTGCTAGAGACGGGAGCGGGGGGTGGTACAATGAGCAGTTCTTC.